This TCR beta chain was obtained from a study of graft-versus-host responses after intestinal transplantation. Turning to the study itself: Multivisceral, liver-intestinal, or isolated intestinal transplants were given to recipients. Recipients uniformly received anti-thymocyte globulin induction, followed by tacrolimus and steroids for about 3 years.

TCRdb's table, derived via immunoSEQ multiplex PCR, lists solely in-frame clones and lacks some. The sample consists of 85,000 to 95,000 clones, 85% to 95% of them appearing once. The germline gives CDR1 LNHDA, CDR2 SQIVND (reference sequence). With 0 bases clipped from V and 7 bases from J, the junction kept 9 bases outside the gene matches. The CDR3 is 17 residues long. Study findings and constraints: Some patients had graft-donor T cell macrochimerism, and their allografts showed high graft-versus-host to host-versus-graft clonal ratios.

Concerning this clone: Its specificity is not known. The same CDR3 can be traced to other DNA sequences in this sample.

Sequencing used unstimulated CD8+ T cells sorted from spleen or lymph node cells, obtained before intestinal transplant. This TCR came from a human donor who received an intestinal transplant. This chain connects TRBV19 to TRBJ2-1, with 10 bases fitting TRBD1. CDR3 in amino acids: CASSIDWGTGEGNEQFF. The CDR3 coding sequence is TGTGCCAGTAGTATAGATTGGGGGACAGGGGAGGGTAATGAGCAGTTCTTC.